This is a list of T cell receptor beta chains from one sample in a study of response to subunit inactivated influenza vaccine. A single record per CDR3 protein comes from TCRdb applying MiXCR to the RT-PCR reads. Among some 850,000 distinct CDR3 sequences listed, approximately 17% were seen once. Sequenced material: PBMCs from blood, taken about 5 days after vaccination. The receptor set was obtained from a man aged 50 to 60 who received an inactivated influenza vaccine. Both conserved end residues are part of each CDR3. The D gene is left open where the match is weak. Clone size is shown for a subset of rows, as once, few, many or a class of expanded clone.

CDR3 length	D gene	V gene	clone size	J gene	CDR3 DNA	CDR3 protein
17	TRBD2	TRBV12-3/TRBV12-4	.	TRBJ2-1	TGTGCCAGCAGTCTCCCCTTCGGAGCGGGGGATTCCAATGAGCAGTTCTTC	CASSLPFGAGDSNEQFF
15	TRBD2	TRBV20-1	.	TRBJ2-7	TGCAGTGCTAGATCCCTAGCGGGGGGATCCTACGAGCAGTACTTC	CSARSLAGGSYEQYF
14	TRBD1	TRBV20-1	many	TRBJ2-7	TGCAGTGCTAGTTTGACAGGGGGCAGGAGAGAGCAGTACTTC	CSASLTGGRREQYF
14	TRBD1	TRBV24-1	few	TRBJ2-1	TGTGCCACTCAACAGGGGGCGCGGTACAATGAGCAGTTCTTC	CATQQGARYNEQFF
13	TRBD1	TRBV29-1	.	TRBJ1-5	TGCAGCGTTGTAGGGACAGGTAATCAGCCCCAGCATTTT	CSVVGTGNQPQHF
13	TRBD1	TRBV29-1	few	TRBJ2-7	TGCAGCGTTGGGGGACAGGGGGCTTTCGAGCAGTACTTC	CSVGGQGAFEQYF
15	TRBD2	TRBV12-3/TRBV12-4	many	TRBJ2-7	TGTGCCAGCAGCCCTAGCGGGAGAATCTCGCCCGAGCAGTACTTC	CASSPSGRISPEQYF
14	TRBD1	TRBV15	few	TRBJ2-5	TGTGCCACCAGCACCTCCAGGGGGCCGGAGACCCAGTACTTC	CATSTSRGPETQYF
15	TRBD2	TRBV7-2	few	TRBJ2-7	TGTGCCAGCAGCTTAAAGGCTAGCGGGAGTTCGGAGCAGTACTTC	CASSLKASGSSEQYF
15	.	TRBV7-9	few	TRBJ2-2	TGTGCCAGCAGCTTACTAAGGTCGAACACCGGGGAGCTGTTTTTT	CASSLLRSNTGELFF
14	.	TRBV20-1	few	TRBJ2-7	TGCAGTGCCCAAGACAGGAGCCAATTGTACGAGCAGTACTTC	CSAQDRSQLYEQYF
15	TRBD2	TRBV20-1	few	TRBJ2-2	TGCAGTGCTGGGACTAGCGGGAGTGAAGCCGGGGAGCTGTTTTTT	CSAGTSGSEAGELFF
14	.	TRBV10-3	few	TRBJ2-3	TGTGCCATCAGGCCCGAGGGGATCACAGATACGCAGTATTTT	CAIRPEGITDTQYF
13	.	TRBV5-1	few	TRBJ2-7	TGCGCCAGCAGGACCGAAAGCTCCTACGAGCAGTACTTC	CASRTESSYEQYF
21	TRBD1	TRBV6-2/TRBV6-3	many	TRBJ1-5	TGTGCCAGCAGTTACTCGATTATCGCAGGGGGCCCCGACATGAGCAATCAGCCCCAGCATTTT	CASSYSIIAGGPDMSNQPQHF
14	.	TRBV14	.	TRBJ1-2	TGTGCCAGCAGCCAAGAGGGTTGGTTCTATGGCTACACCTTC	CASSQEGWFYGYTF
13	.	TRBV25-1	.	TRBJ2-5	TGTGCCAGCAGTGATCAGATAAGAGAGACCCAGTACTTC	CASSDQIRETQYF
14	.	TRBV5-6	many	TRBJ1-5	TGTGCCAGCAGCTTGGCCAGTAAGAATCAGCCCCAGCATTTT	CASSLASKNQPQHF
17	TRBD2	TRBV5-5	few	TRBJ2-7	TGTGCCAGCAGCTCGCTCCTAACTAGCGGGAGGGCCTACGAGCAGTACTTC	CASSSLLTSGRAYEQYF
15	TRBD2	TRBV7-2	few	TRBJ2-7	TGTGCCAGCAGCGGTACTAGCGGGAGCGCCAACGAGCAGTACTTC	CASSGTSGSANEQYF
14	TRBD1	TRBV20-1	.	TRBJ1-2	TGCAGTGCTAGCGCGGGACAGATTAACTATGGCTACACCTTC	CSASAGQINYGYTF
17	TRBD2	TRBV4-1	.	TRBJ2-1	TGCGCCAGCAGCCAATTTGATAGCGGGGGGTCCTACAATGAGCAGTTCTTC	CASSQFDSGGSYNEQFF
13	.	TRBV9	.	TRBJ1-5	TGTGCCAGCAGCGTAGGGGATCAGCAGCCCCAGCATTTT	CASSVGDQQPQHF
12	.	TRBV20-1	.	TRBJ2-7	TGCAGTGTCCCGGGCCTCTCCTACGAGCAGTACTTC	CSVPGLSYEQYF
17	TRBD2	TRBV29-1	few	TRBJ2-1	TGCAGCGTTGAAGGGTCTAGCGGGCGAATCTCCTACAATGAGCAGTTCTTC	CSVEGSSGRISYNEQFF
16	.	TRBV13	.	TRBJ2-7	TGTGCCAGCAGCTTCGGCCTTGGAGGGAGCTCCTACGAGCAGTACTTC	CASSFGLGGSSYEQYF
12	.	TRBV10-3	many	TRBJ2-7	TGTGCCATCAGTGATCCAGGTTACGAGCAGTACTTC	CAISDPGYEQYF
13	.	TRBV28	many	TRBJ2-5	TGTGCCAGCAGTTCCGGGACTCAAGAGACCCAGTACTTC	CASSSGTQETQYF
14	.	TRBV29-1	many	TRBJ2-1	TGCAGCGTTGGAAGCGGAGATCACTACAATGAGCAGTTCTTC	CSVGSGDHYNEQFF
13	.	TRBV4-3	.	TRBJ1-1	TGCGCCAGCAGGCGAGAGCTGAACACTGAAGCTTTCTTT	CASRRELNTEAFF
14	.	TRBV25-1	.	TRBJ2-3	TGTGCCAGCAGTTCACAGGGAACAGGGGATACGCAGTATTTT	CASSSQGTGDTQYF
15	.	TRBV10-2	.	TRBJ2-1	TGCGCCAGCAGTGAGTCAATAGCCTCCTACAATGAGCAGTTCTTC	CASSESIASYNEQFF
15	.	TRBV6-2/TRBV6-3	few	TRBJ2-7	TGTGCCAGCAGGGAAGGGACTGGTAGCTCCTACGAGCAGTACTTC	CASREGTGSSYEQYF